Shown below are 18 T cell receptor beta chains from a single sample sequenced in a study of blood T cell repertoires in COVID-19. TCRdb's copy holds only in-frame clones and misses some; the assay was immunoSEQ multiplex PCR. The data hold under 400,000 clones, with around 87% observed a single time. The sample taken for sequencing was PBMCs or T cells enriched from blood (not recorded which). Receptors originate from a man in his forties in a cohort exposed to, infected with or recovered from COVID-19 (not recorded which).

This clone was seen only once. J is TRBJ1-1 and V is TRBV4-1, with a tentative D call TRBD1 (5 bases). The CDR3 extends over 14 amino acids. Trimming pared 1 base from V and 5 bases from J, leaving 11 bases between. The V gene's germline CDR1 is MGHRA and CDR2 YSYEKL. This CDR3 reads CASSQAPGRTEAFF. The CDR3 coding sequence is TGCGCCAGCAGCCAAGCTCCAGGGCGGACTGAAGCTTTCTTT.

The chain links TRBV5-1 to TRBJ2-1, with 8 positions matching TRBD1. CDR1 SGHRS and CDR2 YFSETQ come from the germline V gene. The ends lost 4 bases at V and 6 bases at J; junction bases unmatched: 9. The CDR3 runs to 15 residues. CDR3 nucleotide sequence: TGCGCCAGCAGCATAGAACCGGGGACAGGCAATGAGCAGTTCTTC. It is translated as CASSIEPGTGNEQFF.

The chain joins TRBV25-1 to TRBJ1-6, with a tentative D call TRBD1 (5 bases). The CDR3 extends over 14 amino acids. CDR1 is MGHDK and CDR2 is SYGVNS in the germline V gene. Trimming shortened V by 2 bases and J by 15 bases, and 17 bases separated the two germline ends. The chain's CDR3 is CASSEQGTEALLHF. For the CDR3, the DNA is TGTGCCAGCAGTGAACAGGGCACAGAGGCCCTCCTCCACTTT.

This clone came up a few times. The genes are TRBV7-9 and TRBJ2-5; 11 bases line up with TRBD1. CDR1 SEHNR and CDR2 FQNEAQ come from the germline V gene (reference sequence). This CDR3 region has 15 residues. With 4 bases clipped from V and 1 base from J, the junction kept 2 bases outside the gene matches. Here the CDR3 reads CASSSGTGGQETQYF. Here the CDR3 DNA reads TGTGCCAGCAGCTCCGGGACAGGGGGCCAAGAGACCCAGTACTTC.

This sequence joins TRBV3-1 (or the pseudogene TRBV3-2) and TRBJ2-7, with TRBD2 as a possible D gene (5 bases). The CDR3 has 13 amino acids. Trimming removed 3 bases from V and 3 bases from J, with 9 bases in between. The germline CDR1 and CDR2 sequences are LGHDT and YNNKEL (reference sequence). The CDR3 here is CASSHGLVYEQYF. The CDR3 coding sequence is TGTGCCAGCAGCCACGGACTGGTCTACGAGCAGTACTTC.

The chain couples TRBV6-1 to TRBJ2-3; the match to TRBD2 covers 9 bases. Germline V CDR1 and CDR2: MNHNS, SASEGT. This CDR3 comprises 16 residues. J was trimmed by 6 bases and V by 4 bases; bases with no gene match: 11. DNA for the CDR3: TGTGCCAGCAGTGGCCGAGTTGGCGGGGGGGAGGATACGCAGTATTTT. It specifies CASSGRVGGGEDTQYF.

The chain links TRBV21-1 to TRBJ1-2; TRBD1 is the table's D call, not checked against the DNA. TRBV21-1 is a pseudogene locus. This CDR3 spans 17 amino acids. The CDR3 spells CASSTNLWDREVYGYTF. DNA of the CDR3: TGTGCCAGCAGCACAAACTTGTGGGACAGGGAGGTCTATGGCTACACCTTC.

The table lists this clone with a count of one. The chain employs TRBV30 and TRBJ2-7, with 7 bases that match TRBD1. CDR3 length: 15 amino acids. CDR1 is GTSNPN and CDR2 is SVGIG in the germline V gene (reference sequence). With V trimmed by 3 bases and J by 2 bases, 10 bases remained unmatched. The CDR3 spells CAWSPPTGRPYEQYF. The CDR3 DNA reads as TGTGCCTGGAGCCCTCCGACAGGGCGGCCCTACGAGCAGTACTTC.

The rearrangement links TRBV7-9 to TRBJ1-6, with D tentatively TRBD1 (5 bases). With 4 bases removed from V and 6 bases from J, the gap between germline ends came to 10 bases. This CDR3 is built from 14 residues. CDR1 is SEHNR, CDR2 FQNEAQ, per germline (reference sequence). This chain's CDR3 is CASSSTDSNSPLHF. The CDR3 nucleotides read TGTGCCAGCAGCTCGACCGACAGTAATTCACCCCTCCACTTT.

This sequence joins TRBV13 and TRBJ2-7; TRBD2 aligns across 9 bases. After removal of 4 bases from V and 4 bases from J, the junction contained 8 bases not matched to a gene. This CDR3 is 15 amino acids long. Germline V lookup: CDR1 PRHDT, CDR2 FYEKMQ (reference sequence). The CDR3 sequence: CASSSRLAGSYEQYF. As DNA, the CDR3 is TGTGCCAGCAGCTCTAGGCTAGCGGGATCGTACGAGCAGTACTTC.

This chain joins TRBV4-2 and TRBJ2-4, with 8 positions matching TRBD2. The V gene's germline CDR1 is LGHNA and CDR2 YNFKEQ. J was trimmed by 2 bases and V by 0 bases; bases with no gene match: 9. The CDR3 is 18 amino acids. The CDR3 loop reads CASSQDRVAGRSKNIQYF. For the CDR3, the DNA is TGTGCCAGCAGCCAAGATAGGGTAGCGGGAAGGTCCAAAAACATTCAGTACTTC.

This rearrangement joins TRBV9 to TRBJ2-1; TRBD2 aligns across 10 bases. V lost 3 bases, J lost 6 bases, and 3 bases stayed unmatched. The CDR3 is made up of 14 amino acids. The germline V gene has CDR1 SGDLS and CDR2 YYNGEE. The CDR3 DNA follows: TGTGCCAGCAGCGAGGGACTAGCGTTCAATGAGCAGTTCTTC. Translated: CASSEGLAFNEQFF.

This clone was seen ten or more times. The sample holds other DNA sequences that translate to the same CDR3. This chain joins TRBV7-2 and TRBJ2-7; no definite D call. Germline CDR1 and CDR2: SGHTA and FQGNSA. CDR3 length equals 14 residues. Trimming stripped 1 base from V and 0 bases from J, with 7 bases between. The CDR3 DNA sequence: TGTGCCAGCAGCTTAGGCCTAAGCTCCTACGAGCAGTACTTC. Protein sequence: CASSLGLSSYEQYF.

This chain connects TRBV28 to TRBJ1-6; 7 bases fit TRBD1. The CDR3 spans 16 residues. Looked up from germline, CDR1 is MDHEN and CDR2 is SYDVKM. The ends lost 5 bases at V and 4 bases at J; junction bases unmatched: 8. CDR3 loop: CASSPGQANYNSPLHF. The DNA of the CDR3 is TGTGCCAGCAGTCCCGGACAGGCAAATTATAATTCACCCCTCCACTTT.

This sequence joins TRBV19 and TRBJ1-2, with a possible D match to TRBD1 (6 bases). Germline CDR1 is LNHDA and CDR2 is SQIVND (reference sequence). This CDR3 is built from 15 residues. Trimming shortened V by 3 bases and J by 3 bases, and 14 bases separated the two germline ends. In DNA form, the CDR3 reads TGTGCCAGTAGTATGCCGGGGGGGCCTGACTATGGCTACACCTTC. Its translation: CASSMPGGPDYGYTF.

The genes are TRBV28 and TRBJ2-7; 8 bases are a match to TRBD2. CDR3 length: 16 amino acids. V trimming: 3 bases; J trimming: 2 bases; junction bases outside the gene matches: 9. Germline V gives CDR1 MDHEN, CDR2 SYDVKM. CDR3 sequence: CASSFPPGRVPYEQYF. The CDR3 DNA reads TGTGCCAGCAGTTTCCCCCCCGGGAGGGTCCCCTACGAGCAGTACTTC. Full variable domain (outside the CDR3, taken from reference TRBV28 and TRBJ2-7): DVKVTQSSRYLVKRTGEKVFLECVQDMDHENMFWYRQDPGLGLRLIYFSYDVKMKEKGDIPEGYSVSREKKERFSLILESASTNQTSMYLCASSFPPGRVPYEQYFGPGTRLTVT.

The genes are TRBV6-5 and TRBJ1-1; D is ambiguous. V lost 6 bases and J lost 1, with 9 bases in between. Germline V gene data show CDR1 as MNHEY and CDR2 as SVGAGI. The CDR3 runs to 13 residues. CDR3 sequence: CASRVRQNTEAFF. CDR3 in DNA: TGTGCCAGCAGGGTCAGACAGAACACTGAAGCTTTCTTT.

The chain combines TRBV3-1 (or the pseudogene TRBV3-2) with TRBJ2-4, with a possible D match to TRBD1 (5 bases). CDR3 length: 13 residues. Germline V CDR1 and CDR2: LGHDT, YNNKEL (reference sequence). Trimming took 3 bases from V and 4 from J, leaving 7 bases between them. The CDR3 bases are TGTGCCAGCAGCCAGGGGCAGAAAAACATTCAGTACTTC. It encodes CASSQGQKNIQYF.